The text below deals with one T cell receptor beta chain. This is likely a read error, given that the CDR3 carries no conserved phenylalanine or tryptophan at its end. The sample is drawn from a study of tumor-infiltrating lymphocytes in oesophageal squamous cell carcinoma. The CDR3 runs to 13 residues. V was trimmed by 0 bases and J by 9 bases, leaving 9 bases between them. Germline lookup yields CDR1 WSHSY and CDR2 SAAADI. Using its own MiXCR run on the PCR reads, TCRdb lists one record per CDR3 protein. In the table there are about 24,000 distinct CDR3 sequences, about two fifths of which are singletons.

The chain joins TRBV10-2 to TRBJ2-1; weak D call: TRBD2 (5 bases). Sample: esophageal tumor tissue. This sequence originates from a male donor with esophageal squamous cell carcinoma. The CDR3 here is CASSESRVGEQFI. For the CDR3, the DNA is TGCGCCAGCAGTGAGTCGAGGGTAGGTGAGCAGTTCATC.